There are a few counts of the clone carrying this T cell receptor beta chain. Its antigen is not identified. Patients underwent thyroid surgery, and none had received any treatment before it. In the source study's methods: Between-group CDR3 differences, defined by clinicopathological status, yielded a distant-metastasis classifier for papillary thyroid cancer. MiXCR re-clonotyped the PCR reads for TCRdb. It is TCRdb's table, rather than the study itself, that gives the V and J calls and clone size. The table has roughly 34,000 clones, roughly 35% seen once. This sample is drawn from a study of metastatic and nonmetastatic thyroid tumors. About the study: Repertoires from blood and tumor or nodule tissue of malignant and benign thyroid patients were compared. Study-wide points: Significantly greater TCR beta diversity was reportedly found in malignant thyroid tumors than in benign nodules (in blood and tumor).

The J segment lost 4 bases and the V segment lost 2 bases, leaving 8 bases of the junction unmatched. CDR1 SGHAT and CDR2 FQNNGV come from the germline V gene. The CDR3 is 17 residues long. Sequenced: tumor tissue. The rearrangement links TRBV11-2 to TRBJ1-6; 7 bases are a match to TRBD1. The receptor was isolated from a female donor with papillary thyroid cancer or a benign thyroid nodule (not recorded which). Some clones in this sample may be carry-over from other donors' samples. The CDR3 coding sequence is TGTGCCAGCAGCTTAATCGGGACAGCGTTTTATAATTCACCCCTCCACTTT. Protein product: CASSLIGTAFYNSPLHF.